This T cell receptor beta chain was documented in a study of T cells after yellow fever vaccination. TCRdb re-called the 5' RACE reads through MiXCR, storing one row per CDR3 protein. The profile shows some 500,000 distinct CDR3 sequences, 13% of them singletons. The CDR3 consists of 12 residues. The ends lost 1 base at V and 12 bases at J; junction bases unmatched: 0. Ten or more counts support this clonotype. The material sequenced was PBMCs, taken on the day of the yellow fever booster vaccination. The chain has TRBV12-3 or TRBV12-4 and TRBJ2-1, with 10 bases aligning to TRBD1. The clonotype was recovered from a man aged 30 to 39 who received the YFV17D yellow fever vaccine. The CDR3: CASSLGTGGQFF. CDR3 DNA: TGTGCCAGCAGTTTAGGGACAGGGGGGCAGTTCTTC.